The present T cell receptor beta chain was sequenced within a study of blood T cell repertoires in COVID-19. About the research overall: Both acute and convalescent COVID-19 samples were obtained from the United States, Italy and Spain. PBMCs, B-cell-depleted T cells, or T cells were the source of the cDNA or gDNA that made up the material.

Germline lookup yields CDR1 LGHDT and CDR2 YNNKEL (reference sequence). V was clipped by 1 base and J by 12 bases, with 13 bases between them. The CDR3 totals 12 residues. Original analysis: Quantification of nucleated cells was approximated via reference gene primer amplification. Some clones are missing from TCRdb's copy, which holds only in-frame ones; the method was immunoSEQ multiplex PCR. The DNA was the basis for D and trimming; V, J and clone size are from that table. The sample has tens of thousands of clones, approximately 89% seen once; the top ten hold roughly 15%. V is TRBV3-1 (or the pseudogene TRBV3-2) and J is TRBJ2-7, with D uncertain. The clonotype was recovered from a man in his 60s with active or convalescent COVID-19. The sequenced sample was peripheral blood. The CDR3 protein is CASSQGSPFRYF. The CDR3 DNA reads TGTGCCAGCAGCCAAGGGTCCCCTTTTAGGTACTTC.